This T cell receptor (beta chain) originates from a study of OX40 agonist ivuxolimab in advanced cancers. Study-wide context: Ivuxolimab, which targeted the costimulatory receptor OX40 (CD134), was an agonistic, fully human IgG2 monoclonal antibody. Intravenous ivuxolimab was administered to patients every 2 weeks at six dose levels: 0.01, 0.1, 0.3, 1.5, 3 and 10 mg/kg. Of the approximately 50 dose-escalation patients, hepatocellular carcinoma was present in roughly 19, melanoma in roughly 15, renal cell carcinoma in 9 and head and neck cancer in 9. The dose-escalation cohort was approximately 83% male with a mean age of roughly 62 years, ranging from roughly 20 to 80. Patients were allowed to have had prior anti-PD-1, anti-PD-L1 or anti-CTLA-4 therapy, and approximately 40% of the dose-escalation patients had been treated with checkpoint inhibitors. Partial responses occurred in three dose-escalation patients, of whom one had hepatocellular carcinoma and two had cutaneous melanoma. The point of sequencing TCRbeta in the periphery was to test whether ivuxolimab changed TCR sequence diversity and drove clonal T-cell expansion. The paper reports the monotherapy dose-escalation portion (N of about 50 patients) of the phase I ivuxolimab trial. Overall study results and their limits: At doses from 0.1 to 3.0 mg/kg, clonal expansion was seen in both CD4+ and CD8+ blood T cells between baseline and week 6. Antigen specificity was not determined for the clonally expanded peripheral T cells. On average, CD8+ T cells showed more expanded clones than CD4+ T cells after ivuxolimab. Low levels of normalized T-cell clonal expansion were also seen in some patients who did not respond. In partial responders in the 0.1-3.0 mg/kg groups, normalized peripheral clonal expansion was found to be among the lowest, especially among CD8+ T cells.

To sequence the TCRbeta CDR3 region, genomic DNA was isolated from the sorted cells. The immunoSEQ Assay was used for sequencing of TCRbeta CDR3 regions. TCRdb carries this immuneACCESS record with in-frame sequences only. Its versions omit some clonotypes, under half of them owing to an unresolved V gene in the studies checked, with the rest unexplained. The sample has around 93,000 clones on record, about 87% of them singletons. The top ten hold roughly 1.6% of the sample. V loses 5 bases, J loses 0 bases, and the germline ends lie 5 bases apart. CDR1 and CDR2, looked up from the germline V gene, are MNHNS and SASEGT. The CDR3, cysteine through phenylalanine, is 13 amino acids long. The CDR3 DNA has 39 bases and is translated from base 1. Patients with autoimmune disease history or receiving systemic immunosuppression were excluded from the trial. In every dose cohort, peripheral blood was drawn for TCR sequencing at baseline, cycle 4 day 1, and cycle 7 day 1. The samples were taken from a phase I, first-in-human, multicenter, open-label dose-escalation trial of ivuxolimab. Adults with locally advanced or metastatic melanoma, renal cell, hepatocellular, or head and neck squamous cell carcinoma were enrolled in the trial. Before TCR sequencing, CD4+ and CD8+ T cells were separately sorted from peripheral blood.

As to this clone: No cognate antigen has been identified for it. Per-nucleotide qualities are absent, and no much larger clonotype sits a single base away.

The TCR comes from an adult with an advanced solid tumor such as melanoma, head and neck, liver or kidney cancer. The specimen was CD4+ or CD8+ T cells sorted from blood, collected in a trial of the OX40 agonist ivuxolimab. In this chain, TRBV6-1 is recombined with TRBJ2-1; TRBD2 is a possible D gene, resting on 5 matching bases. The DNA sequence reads TGTGCCAGCAGTCGGGACTCCTACAATGAGCAGTTCTTC. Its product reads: CASSRDSYNEQFF.